The clone carrying this T cell receptor beta chain occurred many times. These data come from a study of human T cells and chemical hapten exposure. This sample's time point: patch test 1, 2 weeks after DPC sensitization. Treatment reported: therapeutic diphenylcyclopropenone sensitization with weekly scalp DPC. The CDR3 consists of 14 residues. CDR1 is DFQATT, CDR2 SNEGSKA, per germline (reference sequence). TCRdb passed the RACE reads through MiXCR, listing each CDR3 protein once. The data hold about 360,000 distinct CDR3 sequences, with roughly 5% observed a single time. The material was whole blood, obtained in connection with sensitization to the hapten diphenylcyclopropenone (DPC). V and J are TRBV20-1 and TRBJ2-7; possibly TRBD2 for D (7 bases). The source is a woman aged 45-60 years with alopecia areata. Some clones in this sample may be carry-over from other donors' samples. In DNA, the CDR3 is TGCAGCCCTTTGACAGCGGAGGGAGGGGGCGAGCAGTACTTC. Translated, it gives CSPLTAEGGGEQYF.